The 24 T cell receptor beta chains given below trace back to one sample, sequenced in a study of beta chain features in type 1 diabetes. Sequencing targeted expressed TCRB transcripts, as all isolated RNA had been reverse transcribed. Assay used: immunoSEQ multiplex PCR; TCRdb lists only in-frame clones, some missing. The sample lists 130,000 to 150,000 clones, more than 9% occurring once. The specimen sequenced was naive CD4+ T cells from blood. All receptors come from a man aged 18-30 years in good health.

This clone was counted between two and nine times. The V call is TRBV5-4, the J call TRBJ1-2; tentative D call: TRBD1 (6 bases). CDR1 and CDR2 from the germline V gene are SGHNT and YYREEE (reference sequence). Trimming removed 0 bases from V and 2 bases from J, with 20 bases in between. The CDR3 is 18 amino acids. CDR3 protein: CASSLASVGGGRNYGYTF. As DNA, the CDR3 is TGTGCCAGCAGCTTGGCTTCGGTAGGGGGAGGGAGAAACTATGGCTACACCTTC.

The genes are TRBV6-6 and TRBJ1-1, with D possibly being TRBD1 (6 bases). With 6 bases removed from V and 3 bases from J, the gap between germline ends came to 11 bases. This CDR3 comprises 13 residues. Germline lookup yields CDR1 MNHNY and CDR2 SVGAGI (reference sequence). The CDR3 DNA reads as TGTGCCAGCAGAGGGTACAGGGACACTGAAGCTTTCTTT. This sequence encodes CASRGYRDTEAFF.

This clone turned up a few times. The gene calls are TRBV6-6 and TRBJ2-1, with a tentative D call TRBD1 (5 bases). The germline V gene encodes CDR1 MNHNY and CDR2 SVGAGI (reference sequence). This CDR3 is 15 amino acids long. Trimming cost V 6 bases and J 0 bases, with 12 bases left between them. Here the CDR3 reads CASSRQTSSYNEQFF. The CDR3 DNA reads TGTGCCAGCAGCCGACAGACGAGCTCCTACAATGAGCAGTTCTTC.

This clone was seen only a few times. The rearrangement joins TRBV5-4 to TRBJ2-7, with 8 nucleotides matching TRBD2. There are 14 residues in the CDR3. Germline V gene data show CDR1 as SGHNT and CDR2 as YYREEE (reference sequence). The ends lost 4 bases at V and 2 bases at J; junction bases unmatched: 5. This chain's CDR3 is CASSQQTSAYEQYF. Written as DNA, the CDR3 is TGTGCCAGCAGCCAACAGACTAGCGCCTACGAGCAGTACTTC. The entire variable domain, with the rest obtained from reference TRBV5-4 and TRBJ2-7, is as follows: ETGVTQSPTHLIKTRGQQVTLRCSSQSGHNTVSWYQQALGQGPQFIFQYYREEENGRGNFPPRFSGLQFPNYSSELNVNALELDDSALYLCASSQQTSAYEQYFGPGTRLTVT.

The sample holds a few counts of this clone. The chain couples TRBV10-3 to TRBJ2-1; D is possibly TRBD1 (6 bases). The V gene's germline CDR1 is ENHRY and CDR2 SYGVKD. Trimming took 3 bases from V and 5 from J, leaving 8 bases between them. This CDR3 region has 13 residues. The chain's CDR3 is CAISENRDNEQFF. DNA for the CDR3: TGTGCCATCAGTGAAAACAGGGACAATGAGCAGTTCTTC.

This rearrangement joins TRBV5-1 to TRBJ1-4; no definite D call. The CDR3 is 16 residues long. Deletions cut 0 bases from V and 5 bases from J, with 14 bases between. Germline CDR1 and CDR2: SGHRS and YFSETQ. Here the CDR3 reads CASSLVGGGSNEKLFF. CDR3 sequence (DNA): TGCGCCAGCAGCTTGGTAGGTGGCGGCTCCAATGAAAAACTGTTTTTT.

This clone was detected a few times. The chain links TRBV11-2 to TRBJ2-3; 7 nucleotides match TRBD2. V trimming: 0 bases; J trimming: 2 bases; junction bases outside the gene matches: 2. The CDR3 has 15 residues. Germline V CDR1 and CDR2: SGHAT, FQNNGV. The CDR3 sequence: CASSLDRGDTDTQYF. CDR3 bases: TGTGCCAGCAGCTTAGATCGGGGGGACACAGATACGCAGTATTTT.

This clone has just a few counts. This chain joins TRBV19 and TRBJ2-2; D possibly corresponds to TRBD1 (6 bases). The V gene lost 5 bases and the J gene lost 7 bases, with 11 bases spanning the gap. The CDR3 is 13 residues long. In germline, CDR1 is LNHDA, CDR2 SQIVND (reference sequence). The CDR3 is CASSVTGNGELFF. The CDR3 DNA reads TGTGCCAGTAGTGTTACAGGGAACGGGGAGCTGTTTTTT. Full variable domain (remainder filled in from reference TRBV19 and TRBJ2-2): DGGITQSPKYLFRKEGQNVTLSCEQNLNHDAMYWYRQDPGQGLRLIYYSQIVNDFQKGDIAEGYSVSREKKESFPLTVTSAQKNPTAFYLCASSVTGNGELFFGEGSRLTVL.

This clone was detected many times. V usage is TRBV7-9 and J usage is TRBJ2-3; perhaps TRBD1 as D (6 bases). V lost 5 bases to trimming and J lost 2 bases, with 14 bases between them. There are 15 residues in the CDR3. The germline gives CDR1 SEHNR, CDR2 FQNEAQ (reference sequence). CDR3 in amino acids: CASSLTGLSTDTQYF. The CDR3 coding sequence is TGTGCCAGCAGCCTCACAGGGTTATCCACAGATACGCAGTATTTT.

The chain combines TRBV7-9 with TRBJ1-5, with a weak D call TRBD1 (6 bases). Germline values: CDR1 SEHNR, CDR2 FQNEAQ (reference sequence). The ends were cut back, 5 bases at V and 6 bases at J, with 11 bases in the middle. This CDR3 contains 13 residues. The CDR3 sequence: CASSDGTLQPQHF. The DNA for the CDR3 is TGTGCCAGCAGCGATGGGACACTTCAGCCCCAGCATTTT.

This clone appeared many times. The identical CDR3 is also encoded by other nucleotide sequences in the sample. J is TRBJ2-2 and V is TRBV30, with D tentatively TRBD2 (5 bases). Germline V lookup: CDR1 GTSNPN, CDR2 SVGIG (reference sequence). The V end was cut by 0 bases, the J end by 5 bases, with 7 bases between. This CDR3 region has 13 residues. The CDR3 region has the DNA TGTGCCTGGAGTGTACGGGGTACCGGGGAGCTGTTTTTT. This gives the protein CAWSVRGTGELFF.

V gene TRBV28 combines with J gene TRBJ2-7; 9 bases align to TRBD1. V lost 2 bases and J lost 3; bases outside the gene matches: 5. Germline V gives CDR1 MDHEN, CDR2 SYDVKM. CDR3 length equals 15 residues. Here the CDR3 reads CASSLPGTGFYEQYF. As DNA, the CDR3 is TGTGCCAGCAGTTTACCCGGGACAGGGTTCTACGAGCAGTACTTC.

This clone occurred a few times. The CDR3 loop is CASTFGGAKGDTQYF. DNA for the CDR3: TGTGCCAGCACCTTCGGGGGGGCCAAAGGAGATACGCAGTATTTT. This sequence joins TRBV7-8 and TRBJ2-3, with 8 bases identical to TRBD2. Germline loops: CDR1 SGHVS, CDR2 FQNEAQ. V lost 7 bases and J lost 5; bases outside the gene matches: 11. This CDR3 spans 15 amino acids.

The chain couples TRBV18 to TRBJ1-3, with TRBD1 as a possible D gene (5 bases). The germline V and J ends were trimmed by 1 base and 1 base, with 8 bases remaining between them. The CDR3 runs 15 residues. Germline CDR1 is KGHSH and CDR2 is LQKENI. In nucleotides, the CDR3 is TGTGCCAGCTCACCACTACACAGGTCTGGAAACACCATATATTTT. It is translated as CASSPLHRSGNTIYF.

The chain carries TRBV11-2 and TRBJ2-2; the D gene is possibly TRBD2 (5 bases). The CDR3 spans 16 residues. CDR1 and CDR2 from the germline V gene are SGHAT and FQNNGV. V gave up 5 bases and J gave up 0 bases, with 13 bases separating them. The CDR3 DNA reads TGTGCCAGCAGCCGGCGGAGGCAGACGAACACCGGGGAGCTGTTTTTT. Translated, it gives CASSRRRQTNTGELFF.

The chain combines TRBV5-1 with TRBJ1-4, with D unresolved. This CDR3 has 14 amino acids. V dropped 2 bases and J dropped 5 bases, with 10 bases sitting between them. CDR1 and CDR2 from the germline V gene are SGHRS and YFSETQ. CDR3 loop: CASSFRDLNEKLFF. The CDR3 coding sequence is TGCGCCAGCAGCTTCCGGGATTTAAATGAAAAACTGTTTTTT.

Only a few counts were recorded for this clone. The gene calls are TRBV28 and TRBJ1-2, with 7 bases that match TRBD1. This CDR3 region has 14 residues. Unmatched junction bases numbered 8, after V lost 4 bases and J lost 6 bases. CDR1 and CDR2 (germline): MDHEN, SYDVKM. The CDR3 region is CASSSSQGFHGYTF. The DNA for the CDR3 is TGTGCCAGCAGTTCCTCACAGGGGTTTCATGGCTACACCTTC.

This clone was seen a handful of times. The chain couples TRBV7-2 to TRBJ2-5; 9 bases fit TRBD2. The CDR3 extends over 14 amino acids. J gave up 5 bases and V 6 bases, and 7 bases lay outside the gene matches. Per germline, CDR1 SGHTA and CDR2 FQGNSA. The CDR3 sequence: CASRTAGGRETQYF. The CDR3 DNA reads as TGTGCCAGCAGAACCGCGGGGGGGCGGGAGACCCAGTACTTC. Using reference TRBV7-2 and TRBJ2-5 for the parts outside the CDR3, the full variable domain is GAGVSQSPSNKVTEKGKDVELRCDPISGHTALYWYRQSLGQGLEFLIYFQGNSAPDKSGLPSDRFSAERTGGSVSTLTIQRTQQEDSAVYLCASRTAGGRETQYFGPGTRLLVL.

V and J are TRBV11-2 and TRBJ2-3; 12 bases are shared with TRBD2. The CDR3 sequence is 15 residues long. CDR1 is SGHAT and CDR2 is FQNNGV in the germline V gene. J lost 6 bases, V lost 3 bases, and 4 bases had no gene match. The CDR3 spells CASSFASGGADTQYF. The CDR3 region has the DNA TGTGCCAGCAGCTTCGCTAGCGGGGGGGCGGATACGCAGTATTTT. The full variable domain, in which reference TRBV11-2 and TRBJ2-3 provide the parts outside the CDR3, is EAGVAQSPRYKIIEKRQSVAFWCNPISGHATLYWYQQILGQGPKLLIQFQNNGVVDDSQLPKDRFSAERLKGVDSTLKIQPAKLEDSAVYLCASSFASGGADTQYFGPGTRLTVL.

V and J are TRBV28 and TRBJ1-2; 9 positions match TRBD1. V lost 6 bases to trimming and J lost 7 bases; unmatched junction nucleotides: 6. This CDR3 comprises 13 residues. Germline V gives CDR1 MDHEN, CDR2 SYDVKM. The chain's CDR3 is CASRGTGLLGYTF. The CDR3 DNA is TGTGCCAGCAGGGGGACAGGGCTTCTTGGCTACACCTTC.

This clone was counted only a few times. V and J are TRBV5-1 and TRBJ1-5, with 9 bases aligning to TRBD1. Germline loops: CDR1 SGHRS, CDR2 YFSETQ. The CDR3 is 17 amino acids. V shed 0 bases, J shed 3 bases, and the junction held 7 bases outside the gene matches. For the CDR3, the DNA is TGCGCCAGCAGCTTGGCCACTTGGGACAGGGTCAATCAGCCCCAGCATTTT. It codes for CASSLATWDRVNQPQHF.

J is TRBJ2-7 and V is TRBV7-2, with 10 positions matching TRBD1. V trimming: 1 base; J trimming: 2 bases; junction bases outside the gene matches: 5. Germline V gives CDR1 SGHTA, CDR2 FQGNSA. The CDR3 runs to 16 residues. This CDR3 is CASSLVGTGVPYEQYF. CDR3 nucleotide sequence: TGTGCCAGCAGCTTAGTAGGGACAGGGGTCCCCTACGAGCAGTACTTC.

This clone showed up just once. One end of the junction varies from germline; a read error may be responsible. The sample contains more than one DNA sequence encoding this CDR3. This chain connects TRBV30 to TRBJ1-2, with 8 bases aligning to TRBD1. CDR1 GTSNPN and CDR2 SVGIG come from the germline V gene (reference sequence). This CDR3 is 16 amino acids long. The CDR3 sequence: CAWSQAGGKPNYGYTF. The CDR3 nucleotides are TGTGCCTGGAGTCAGGCAGGGGGCAAACCTAACTATGGGTACACCTTC. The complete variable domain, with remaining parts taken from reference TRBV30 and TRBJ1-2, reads SQTIHQWPATLVQPVGSPLSLECTVEGTSNPNLYWYRQAAGRGLQLLFYSVGIGQISSEVPQNLSASRPQDRQFILSSKKLLLSDSGFYLCAWSQAGGKPNYGYTFGSGTRLTVV.

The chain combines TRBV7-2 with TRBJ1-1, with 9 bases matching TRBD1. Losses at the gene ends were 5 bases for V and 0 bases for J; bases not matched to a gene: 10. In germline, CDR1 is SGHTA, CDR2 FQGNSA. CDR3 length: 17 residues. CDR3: CASSRGGTGILNTEAFF. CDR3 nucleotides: TGTGCCAGCAGCCGCGGTGGGACAGGGATATTGAACACTGAAGCTTTCTTT.